The 25 T cell receptor beta chains below come from one sample, sequenced in a study of T cell clonality in common variable immunodeficiency. Produced via immunoSEQ multiplex PCR; TCRdb's table is partial and in-frame only. The sample counts tens of thousands of clones, none seen once; the ten largest own approximately 2.2%. Sequenced: peripheral blood mononuclear cells. The origin of the receptors is a person between 18 and 75 years old in good health.

In the case of this clone: The CDR3 goes on 3 residues after the read ends, and that part is filled in from the germline J gene. This sequence joins TRBV7-9 and TRBJ1-6; the D gene is possibly TRBD1 (5 bases). Germline CDR1 reads SEHNR; CDR2 reads FQNEAQ (reference sequence). V gave up 4 bases and J gave up 10 bases, with 14 bases separating them. The CDR3 consists of 14 residues. The CDR3 DNA, read in part, is TGTGCCAGCAGCTCCGGGGGGAGTATGTCACCC. This translates into CASSSGGSMSP. In full, the CDR3 is CASSSGGSMSPLHF.

CDR3 bases read: TGTGCCTGGAGTGAGGGGCAGGGGGCCCAGCCC. Its protein product is CAWSEGQGAQP. In full, the CDR3 is CAWSEGQGAQPQHF. The chain is built from TRBV30 and TRBJ1-5, with 8 bases identical to TRBD1. Read coverage stops 3 residues before the CDR3 terminus; the germline J gene supplies the remainder. Germline CDR1 GTSNPN, CDR2 SVGIG (reference sequence). V dropped 1 base and J dropped 7; count of bases not matched to a gene: 6. The CDR3 contains 14 residues. The full variable domain, with the rest looked up from reference TRBV30 and TRBJ1-5, is SQTIHQWPATLVQPVGSPLSLECTVEGTSNPNLYWYRQAAGRGLQLLFYSVGIGQISSEVPQNLSASRPQDRQFILSSKKLLLSDSGFYLCAWSEGQGAQPQHFGDGTRLSIL.

In this sample, this clone turned up many times. The covered CDR3 bases are TGTGCCAGCAGCTTAGGGGGACAGGAATTCTATGGC. This gives the protein CASSLGGQEFYG. The full CDR3 protein reads CASSLGGQEFYGYTF. The J gene is TRBJ1-2, the V gene TRBV7-2; 8 nucleotides agree with TRBD1. The read ends 3 residues before the CDR3 terminus; that terminus is restored from the germline J gene. The CDR3 length is 15 residues. V was clipped by 1 base and J by 4 bases; unmatched bases: 5. CDR1 and CDR2 from the germline V gene are SGHTA and FQGNSA.

The CDR3 reads CASKLAGARSSYEQYF. The covered CDR3 bases are TGTGCCAGCAAATTGGCAGGGGCTAGAAGTTCCTACGAG. The chain recombines TRBV2 with TRBJ2-7; tentative D call: TRBD1 (6 bases). The sequenced fragment ends 3 residues before the CDR3 boundary, so the rest is inferred from the germline J gene. Per germline, CDR1 SNHLY and CDR2 FYNNEI. The germline V and J ends were trimmed by 7 bases and 1 base, with 20 bases remaining between them. This CDR3 has 16 amino acids.

This clone came up many times. The read ends 3 residues before the CDR3 terminus; that terminus is restored from the germline J gene. The J gene is TRBJ2-7, the V gene TRBV5-1; possible D gene TRBD1, 6 bases. Trimming removed 3 bases at V and 2 bases at J, with 15 bases between. The germline CDR1 and CDR2 sequences are SGHRS and YFSETQ. The CDR3 covers 15 residues. The CDR3 is CASSSLQGNPYEQYF. The DNA read from the CDR3 is TGCGCCAGCAGCTCACTCCAGGGGAACCCCTACGAG.

To note about this clone: The read stops 3 residues short of the end of the CDR3; the missing end is completed from the germline J gene. V gene TRBV11-2 combines with J gene TRBJ1-2; 8 nucleotides line up with TRBD1. Germline V gene lookup returns CDR1 SGHAT and CDR2 FQNNGV. The CDR3 extends over 14 amino acids. The CDR3 loop reads CASRRRGRSSGYTF. The CDR3 DNA, read in part, is TGTGCCAGTCGGCGCAGGGGGCGATCCAGCGGC.

This clone was seen a handful of times. Read coverage stops 3 residues before the CDR3 terminus; the germline J gene supplies the remainder. The chain employs TRBV19 and TRBJ1-5, with 10 bases aligning to TRBD1. Looked up from germline, CDR1 is LNHDA and CDR2 is SQIVND (reference sequence). The ends lost 3 bases at V and 7 bases at J; junction bases unmatched: 3. The CDR3 is 14 amino acids. CDR3 in amino acids: CASSMGQGQQPQHF. The sequenced part of the CDR3 DNA is TGTGCCAGTAGTATGGGACAGGGGCAACAGCCC.

This clone has just a few counts. The read finishes 3 residues shy of the CDR3 end, and the germline J gene is used to complete it. This chain links TRBV19 with TRBJ2-2; 8 nucleotides agree with TRBD2. The CDR3 extends over 15 amino acids. After removal of 8 bases from V and 5 bases from J, the junction contained 10 bases not matched to a gene. CDR1 is LNHDA and CDR2 is SQIVND in the germline V gene (reference sequence). CDR3 bases read: TGTGCCAGTCGAGACGGGGGGGCCGGGACCGGGGAG. This gives the protein CASRDGGAGTGE. The whole CDR3 reads CASRDGGAGTGELFF.

Many counts were recorded for this clone. The sequence runs out 3 residues before the end of the CDR3; the remainder is reconstructed from the germline J gene. The rearrangement links TRBV5-1 to TRBJ1-1; TRBD1 matches at 9 bases. The germline V gene encodes CDR1 SGHRS and CDR2 YFSETQ. The length of the CDR3 is 15 residues. V lost 4 bases, J lost 4 bases, and 8 bases stayed unmatched. The CDR3 reads CASSPAGTGSTEAFF. CDR3 bases read: TGCGCCAGCAGCCCAGCGGGGACAGGGAGCACTGAA.

Turning to this clone: The junction and the germline gene differ at one end; a read error may be behind it. The DNA ends 3 residues before the CDR3 does, and the rest of the CDR3 is filled in from the germline J gene. This chain links TRBV7-7 with TRBJ2-5; 8 nucleotides match TRBD1. CDR1 and CDR2 from the germline V gene are SSHAT and FNYEAQ (reference sequence). This CDR3 has 14 amino acids. The sequenced part of the CDR3 DNA is TGTGCTAGCAGCCCCCGGACAGGGCCGGAGACC. This gives the protein CASSPRTGPET. The entire CDR3 protein reads CASSPRTGPETQYF.

This clone occurred many times. The DNA ends 3 residues before the CDR3 does, and the rest of the CDR3 is filled in from the germline J gene. The chain recombines TRBV30 with TRBJ1-2; no clear D. Germline loops: CDR1 GTSNPN, CDR2 SVGIG (reference sequence). Trimming shortened V by 2 bases and J by 4 bases, and 8 bases separated the two germline ends. This CDR3 is built from 12 residues. The CDR3 loop is CAWSPQLYGYTF. The DNA read from the CDR3 is TGTGCCTGGAGTCCACAGCTCTATGGC.

This clone has ten or more counts. From the germline J gene comes the end of the CDR3, since the read stops 3 residues before it. The chain couples TRBV7-9 to TRBJ2-7; D is possibly TRBD1 (6 bases). V shed 2 bases and J shed 5 bases, with 10 bases lying between them. The CDR3 contains 13 residues. Germline V gives CDR1 SEHNR, CDR2 FQNEAQ (reference sequence). CDR3 region: CASSLTGSNEQYF. The sequenced CDR3 bases are TGTGCCAGCAGCTTAACAGGGTCGAACGAG.

Many counts were recorded for this clone. The read gets to within 3 residues of the CDR3 end, and the germline J gene fills in the rest. This chain links TRBV18 with TRBJ2-1; D remains ambiguous. V dropped 5 bases and J dropped 5 bases, with 10 bases sitting between them. Germline CDR1 KGHSH, CDR2 LQKENI. CDR3 length: 13 residues. The covered CDR3 bases are TGTGCCAGCTCAAGGCAGAACCACAATGAG. It yields the protein CASSRQNHNE. In full, the CDR3 is CASSRQNHNEQFF.

In this sample, this clone turned up a few times. The observed sequence ends 3 residues before the CDR3 terminus, with the missing tail filled in from the germline J gene. The chain links TRBV7-9 to TRBJ1-6; D perhaps matches TRBD1 (5 bases). Germline CDR1 reads SEHNR; CDR2 reads FQNEAQ (reference sequence). CDR3 length: 13 residues. The CDR3 here is CASSPKAGLTLHF. CDR3 DNA (partial): TGTGCCAGCAGCCCGAAGGCAGGGCTGACC.

This clone was found many times. The read terminates 3 residues ahead of where the CDR3 ends, so the germline J gene completes it. The chain is built from TRBV20-1 and TRBJ1-5; D is undetermined. The CDR3 runs to 14 residues. Germline assignment: CDR1 DFQATT and CDR2 SNEGSKA (reference sequence). Trimming cost V 6 bases and J 0 bases, with 12 bases left between them. The CDR3 sequence is CSAGRIYSNQPQHF. The CDR3 bases that were read are TGCAGTGCGGGCCGAATCTATAGCAATCAGCCC.

Ten or more counts support this clone. The read terminates 3 residues ahead of where the CDR3 ends, so the germline J gene completes it. This rearrangement joins TRBV20-1 to TRBJ2-3; 12 nucleotides align to TRBD2. The CDR3 contains 16 residues. With 6 bases clipped from V and 5 bases from J, the junction kept 12 bases outside the gene matches. Germline CDR1 is DFQATT and CDR2 is SNEGSKA (reference sequence). The CDR3 is CSANALAGGPGDTQYF. The sequenced CDR3 bases are TGCAGTGCCAATGCCCTAGCGGGAGGGCCGGGAGATACG.

This clone was seen ten or more times. The read falls 3 residues short of the CDR3 end, and the missing part is taken from the germline J gene. This chain joins TRBV7-2 and TRBJ2-1; no firm D call. The CDR3 contains 12 residues. V was shortened by 1 base and J by 8 bases, with 6 bases between the two germline ends. The germline CDR1 and CDR2 sequences are SGHTA and FQGNSA. The CDR3 loop reads CASSLGFYEQFF. The CDR3 DNA, read in part, is TGTGCCAGCAGCTTAGGTTTCTATGAG. Full variable domain (missing parts from reference TRBV7-2 and TRBJ2-1): GAGVSQSPSNKVTEKGKDVELRCDPISGHTALYWYRQSLGQGLEFLIYFQGNSAPDKSGLPSDRFSAERTGGSVSTLTIQRTQQEDSAVYLCASSLGFYEQFFGPGTRLTVL.

Many counts were recorded for this clone. The CDR3 goes on 3 residues after the read ends, and that part is filled in from the germline J gene. The chain links TRBV20-1 to TRBJ1-1, with 9 bases lining up with TRBD1. Germline CDR1 and CDR2: DFQATT and SNEGSKA (reference sequence). CDR3 size: 11 residues. The sequenced part of the CDR3 DNA is TGCAGTGCTCAGACAGGGGGTGAG. Translating it yields CSAQTGGE. The full-length CDR3 reads as CSAQTGGEAFF.

This clone came up a few times. The CDR3 end is not reached by the read, which stops 3 residues before it; the germline J gene fills it in. The chain carries TRBV7-6 and TRBJ2-3; the D gene is possibly TRBD1 (6 bases). CDR1 and CDR2 from the germline V gene are SGHVS and FNYEAQ. This CDR3 contains 13 residues. The CDR3 DNA, read in part, is TGTGCCAGCAGCTTAGACAGGGATCAGCCG. Protein sequence: CASSLDRDQP. The whole CDR3 protein is CASSLDRDQPQYF.

This clone was observed many times. The CDR3 goes on 3 residues after the read ends, and that part is filled in from the germline J gene. The chain links TRBV7-9 to TRBJ1-5; D possibly corresponds to TRBD1 (5 bases). Trimming removed 6 bases at V and 7 bases at J, with 13 bases between. Germline V CDR1 and CDR2: SEHNR, FQNEAQ (reference sequence). This CDR3 spans 13 amino acids. The CDR3 bases that were read are TGTGCCAGCAGTCCCGACAGAAGCCAGCCC. Encoded protein: CASSPDRSQP. The whole CDR3 sequence is CASSPDRSQPQHF.

This clone was counted ten times or more. The missing CDR3 end, 3 residues past where the read stops, is filled in from the germline J gene. This chain joins TRBV30 and TRBJ1-2; D not resolved. The V gene's germline CDR1 is GTSNPN and CDR2 SVGIG (reference sequence). V lost 0 bases to trimming and J lost 6 bases, with 20 bases between them. The CDR3 runs to 16 residues. CDR3 sequence: CAWSVRVAVAMDGYTF. The CDR3 DNA, read in part, is TGTGCCTGGAGTGTTCGCGTCGCTGTAGCGATGGATGGC.

Many counts were recorded for this clone. The read finishes 3 residues shy of the CDR3 end, and the germline J gene is used to complete it. The chain uses TRBV19 and TRBJ2-5; D is unresolved. Trimming shortened V by 5 bases and J by 2 bases, and 9 bases separated the two germline ends. The CDR3 loop spans 13 amino acids. In germline, CDR1 is LNHDA, CDR2 SQIVND (reference sequence). The CDR3 sequence is CASSVRIQETQYF. Incomplete CDR3 DNA: TGTGCCAGTAGTGTCCGTATACAAGAGACC.

Ten or more counts support this clone. The CDR3 end lies 3 residues beyond the end of the read and is filled in from the germline J gene. The chain is built from TRBV19 and TRBJ2-1; a possible D gene is TRBD1 (5 bases). CDR3 size: 17 residues. V dropped 1 base and J dropped 0 bases, with 13 bases sitting between them. The germline V gene encodes CDR1 LNHDA and CDR2 SQIVND (reference sequence). The sequenced part of the CDR3 DNA is TGTGCCAGTAGTATAGTCCCCCGGACATCCTCCTACAATGAG. Its protein is CASSIVPRTSSYNE. The CDR3 in its entirety is CASSIVPRTSSYNEQFF.

In regard to this clone: The missing CDR3 end, 3 residues past where the read stops, is filled in from the germline J gene. The chain couples TRBV10-2 to TRBJ2-2, with 11 bases that match TRBD1. Looked up from germline, CDR1 is WSHSY and CDR2 is SAAADI. Trimming removed 5 bases from V and 4 bases from J; junction bases left unmatched: 9. This CDR3 has 17 amino acids. The CDR3 sequence: CASSRGQGAASTGELFF. CDR3 DNA (partial): TGCGCCAGCAGTCGCGGACAGGGGGCCGCGAGCACCGGGGAG.

This clone showed up many times. The read terminates 3 residues ahead of where the CDR3 ends, so the germline J gene completes it. The chain uses TRBV12-3 or TRBV12-4 and TRBJ1-6; D might be TRBD1 (5 bases). This CDR3 contains 11 residues. The CDR3 DNA, read in part, is TGTGCCAGCGCGTTGGGGGGGTCC. It encodes CASALGGS. The full CDR3 sequence reads CASALGGSLHF.